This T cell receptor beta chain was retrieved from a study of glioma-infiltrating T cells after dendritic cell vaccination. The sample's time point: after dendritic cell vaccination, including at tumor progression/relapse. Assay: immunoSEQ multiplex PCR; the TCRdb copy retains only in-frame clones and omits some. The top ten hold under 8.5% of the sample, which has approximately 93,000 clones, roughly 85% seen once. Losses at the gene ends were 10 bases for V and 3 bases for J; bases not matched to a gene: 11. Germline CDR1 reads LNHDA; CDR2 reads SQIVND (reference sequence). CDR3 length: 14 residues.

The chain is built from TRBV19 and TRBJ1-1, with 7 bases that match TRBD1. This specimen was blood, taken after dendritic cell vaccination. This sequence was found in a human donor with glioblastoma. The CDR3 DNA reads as TGTGCCACCTTCGGGACAGTTTTAGACACTGAAGCTTTCTTT. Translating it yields CATFGTVLDTEAFF.